This TCR beta chain was retrieved from a study of Graves' ophthalmopathy and Graves' hyperthyroidism. The table lists this clonotype with a count of one. The germline gene is not matched at one end of the junction; a read error may be the cause. For repertoire sequencing, the TCR beta CDR3 regions were amplified from RNA transcripts. RT-PCR with HTBI primers came first, then second-round multiplex PCR. TCRdb reanalysed the multiplex PCR reads using MiXCR and keeps one entry per CDR3 protein. The sample yields over a million distinct CDR3 sequences, roughly 35% seen once. Germline CDR1 is SGHRS and CDR2 is YFSETQ. The CDR3 loop spans 13 amino acids. Patients newly diagnosed with hyperthyroidism, under 2 months' duration, were aged 18 to 65, the study reports. None of the included patients had other autoimmune diseases, uncontrolled infections, pregnancy or lactation, as these led to exclusion. Physicians reached a diagnosis by relying on clinical symptoms, serum thyroxine, TRAb, thyroid ultrasound and orbital computed tomography.

The specimen was peripheral blood or thyroid tissue (not recorded which). The sequence was collected from an adult man with Graves' hyperthyroidism. This rearrangement joins TRBV5-1 to TRBJ2-5, with unresolved D. CDR3 nucleotides: TGCGCCAGCAAGAAGGAACCCCAAGAGACCCAGTCCTTC. It is translated as CASKKEPQETQSF.